This TCR beta chain derives from a study of shared clonotypes between healthy human individuals. The CDR3 contains 13 residues. V lost 3 bases and J 0 bases, leaving 6 bases between the germline ends. The germline V gene encodes CDR1 MDHEN and CDR2 SYDVKM. Using immunoSEQ multiplex PCR, the repertoire was profiled, and TCRdb retains in-frame clones only, with some absent. The repertoire consists of fewer than 1 million clones, with 90% to 97% occurring once and the leading ten covering 0.2% to 0.25%. Naive CD8 isolation took CD45RO-negative cells positively selected for CCR7 and excluded terminally differentiated effector memory CD45RA+ cells.

The origin of this receptor is a man aged 25 to 40 in good health. Sequenced input: naive CD8+ T cells sorted from blood. This chain joins TRBV28 and TRBJ2-7; D is undetermined. The CDR3 region is CASSFDYSYEQYF. The CDR3 DNA is TGTGCCAGCAGTTTTGATTACTCCTACGAGCAGTACTTC.